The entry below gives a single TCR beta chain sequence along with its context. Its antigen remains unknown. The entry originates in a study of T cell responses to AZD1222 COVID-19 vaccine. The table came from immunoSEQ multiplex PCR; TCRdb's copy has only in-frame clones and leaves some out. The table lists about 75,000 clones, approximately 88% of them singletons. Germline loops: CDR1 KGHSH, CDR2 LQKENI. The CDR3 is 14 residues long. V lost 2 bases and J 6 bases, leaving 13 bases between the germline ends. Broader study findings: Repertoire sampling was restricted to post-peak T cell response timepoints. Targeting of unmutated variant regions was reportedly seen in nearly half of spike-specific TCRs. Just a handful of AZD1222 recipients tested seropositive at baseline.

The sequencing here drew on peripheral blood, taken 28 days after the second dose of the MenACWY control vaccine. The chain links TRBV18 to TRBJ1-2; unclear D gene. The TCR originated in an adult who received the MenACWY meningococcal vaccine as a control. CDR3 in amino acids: CASSPFSGSNGYTF. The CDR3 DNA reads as TGTGCCAGCTCACCATTCTCAGGATCGAATGGCTACACCTTC.